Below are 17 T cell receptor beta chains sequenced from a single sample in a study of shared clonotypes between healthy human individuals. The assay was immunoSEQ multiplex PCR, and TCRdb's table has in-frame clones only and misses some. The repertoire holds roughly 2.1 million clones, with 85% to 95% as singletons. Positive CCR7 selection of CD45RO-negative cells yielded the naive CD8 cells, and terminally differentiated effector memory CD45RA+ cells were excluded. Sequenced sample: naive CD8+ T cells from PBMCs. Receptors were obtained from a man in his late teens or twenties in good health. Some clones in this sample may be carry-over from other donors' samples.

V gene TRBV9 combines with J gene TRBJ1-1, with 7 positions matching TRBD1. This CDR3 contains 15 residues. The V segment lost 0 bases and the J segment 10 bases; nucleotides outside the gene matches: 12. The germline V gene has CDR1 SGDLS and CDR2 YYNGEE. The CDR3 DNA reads TGTGCCAGCAGCGTAGTATCAGGGGGTGATCCGGGAGCTTTCTTT. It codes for CASSVVSGGDPGAFF.

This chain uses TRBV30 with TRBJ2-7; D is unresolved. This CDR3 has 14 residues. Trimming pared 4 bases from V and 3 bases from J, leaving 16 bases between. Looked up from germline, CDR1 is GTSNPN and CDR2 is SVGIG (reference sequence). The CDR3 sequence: CAWTHGASYYEQYF. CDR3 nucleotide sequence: TGTGCCTGGACCCATGGAGCTTCCTACTACGAGCAGTACTTC.

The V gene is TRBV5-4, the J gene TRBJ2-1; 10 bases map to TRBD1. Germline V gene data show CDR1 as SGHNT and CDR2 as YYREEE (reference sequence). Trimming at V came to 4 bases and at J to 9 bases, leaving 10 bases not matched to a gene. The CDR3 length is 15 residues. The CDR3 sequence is CASSPTGTGDIEQFF. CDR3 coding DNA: TGTGCCAGCAGCCCTACCGGGACAGGGGACATTGAGCAGTTCTTC. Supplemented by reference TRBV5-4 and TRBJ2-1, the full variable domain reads ETGVTQSPTHLIKTRGQQVTLRCSSQSGHNTVSWYQQALGQGPQFIFQYYREEENGRGNFPPRFSGLQFPNYSSELNVNALELDDSALYLCASSPTGTGDIEQFFGPGTRLTVL.

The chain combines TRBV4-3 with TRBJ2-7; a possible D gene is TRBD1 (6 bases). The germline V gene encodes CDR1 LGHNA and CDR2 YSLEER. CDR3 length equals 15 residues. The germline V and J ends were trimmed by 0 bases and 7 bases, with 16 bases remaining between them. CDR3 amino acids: CASSQDLGRGREQYF. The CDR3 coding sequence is TGCGCCAGCAGCCAAGATCTAGGCAGGGGTAGGGAGCAGTACTTC.

The CDR3 sequence: CAWSFRQGDTEAFF. The CDR3 region has the DNA TGTGCCTGGAGTTTCAGACAGGGAGACACTGAAGCTTTCTTT. The chain has TRBV30 and TRBJ1-1, with TRBD1 matching over 7 bases. Looked up from germline, CDR1 is GTSNPN and CDR2 is SVGIG (reference sequence). CDR3 length: 14 residues. Trimming cost V 2 bases and J 3 bases; bases outside gene matches: 6.

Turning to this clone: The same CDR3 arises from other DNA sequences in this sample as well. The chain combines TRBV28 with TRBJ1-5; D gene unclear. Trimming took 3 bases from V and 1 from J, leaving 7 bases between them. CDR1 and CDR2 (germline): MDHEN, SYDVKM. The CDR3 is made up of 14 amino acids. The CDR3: CASSLRASNQPQHF. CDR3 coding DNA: TGTGCCAGCAGTTTGCGGGCCAGCAATCAGCCCCAGCATTTT. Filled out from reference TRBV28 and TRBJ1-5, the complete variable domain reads DVKVTQSSRYLVKRTGEKVFLECVQDMDHENMFWYRQDPGLGLRLIYFSYDVKMKEKGDIPEGYSVSREKKERFSLILESASTNQTSMYLCASSLRASNQPQHFGDGTRLSIL.

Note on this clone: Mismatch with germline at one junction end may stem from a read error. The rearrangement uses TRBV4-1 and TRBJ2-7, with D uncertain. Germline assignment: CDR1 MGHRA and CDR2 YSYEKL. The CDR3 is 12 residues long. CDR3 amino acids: CASSQNAAELSF. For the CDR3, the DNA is TGCGCCAGCAGCCAAAACGCGGCCGAGCTTTCCTTC.

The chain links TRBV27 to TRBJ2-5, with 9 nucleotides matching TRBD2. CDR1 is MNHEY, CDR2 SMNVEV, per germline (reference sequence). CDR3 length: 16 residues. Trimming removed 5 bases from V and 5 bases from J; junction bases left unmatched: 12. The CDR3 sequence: CASSLLAGQYPETQYF. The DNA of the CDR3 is TGTGCCAGCAGTCTACTAGCGGGCCAGTACCCCGAGACCCAGTACTTC.

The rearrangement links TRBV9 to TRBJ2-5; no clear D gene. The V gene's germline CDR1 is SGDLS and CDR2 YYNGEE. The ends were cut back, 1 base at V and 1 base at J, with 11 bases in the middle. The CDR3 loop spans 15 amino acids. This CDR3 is CASSVRVGRQETQYF. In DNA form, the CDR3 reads TGTGCCAGCAGCGTACGAGTAGGGCGCCAAGAGACCCAGTACTTC.

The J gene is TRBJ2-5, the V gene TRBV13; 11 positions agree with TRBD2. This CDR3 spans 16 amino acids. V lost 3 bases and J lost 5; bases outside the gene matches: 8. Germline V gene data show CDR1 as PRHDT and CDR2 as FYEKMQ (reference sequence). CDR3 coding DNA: TGTGCCAGCAGCTTGGGACTAGCGGTAGTGGGGGAGACCCAGTACTTC. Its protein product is CASSLGLAVVGETQYF.

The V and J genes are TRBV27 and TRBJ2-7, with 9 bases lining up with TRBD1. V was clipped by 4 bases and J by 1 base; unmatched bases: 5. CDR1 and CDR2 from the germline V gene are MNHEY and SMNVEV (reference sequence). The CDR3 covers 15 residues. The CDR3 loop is CASSYSTGGSYEQYF. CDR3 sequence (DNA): TGTGCCAGCAGTTATTCGACAGGGGGATCCTACGAGCAGTACTTC.

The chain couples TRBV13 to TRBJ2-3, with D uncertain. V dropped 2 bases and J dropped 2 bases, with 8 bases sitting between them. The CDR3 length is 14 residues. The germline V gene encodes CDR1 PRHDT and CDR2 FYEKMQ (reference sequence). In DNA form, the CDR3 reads TGTGCCAGCAGCTTACAAGGGAACACAGATACGCAGTATTTT. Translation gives CASSLQGNTDTQYF. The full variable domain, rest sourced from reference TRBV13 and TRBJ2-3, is AAGVIQSPRHLIKEKRETATLKCYPIPRHDTVYWYQQGPGQDPQFLISFYEKMQSDKGSIPDRFSAQQFSDYHSELNMSSLELGDSALYFCASSLQGNTDTQYFGPGTRLTVL.

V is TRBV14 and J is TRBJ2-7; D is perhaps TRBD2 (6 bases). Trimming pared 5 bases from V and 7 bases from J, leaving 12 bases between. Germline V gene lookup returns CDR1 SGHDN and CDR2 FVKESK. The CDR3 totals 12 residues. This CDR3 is CASSSRRGEQYF. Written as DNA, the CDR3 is TGTGCCAGCAGCTCCCGGAGGGGTGAGCAGTACTTC.

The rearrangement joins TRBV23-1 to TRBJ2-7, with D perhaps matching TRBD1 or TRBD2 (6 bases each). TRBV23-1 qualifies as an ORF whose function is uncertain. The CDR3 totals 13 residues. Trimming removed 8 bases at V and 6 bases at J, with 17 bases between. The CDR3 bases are TGCGCCAGCTTTTGGCTGGGGGGCGGCGAGCAGTACTTC. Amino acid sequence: CASFWLGGGEQYF.

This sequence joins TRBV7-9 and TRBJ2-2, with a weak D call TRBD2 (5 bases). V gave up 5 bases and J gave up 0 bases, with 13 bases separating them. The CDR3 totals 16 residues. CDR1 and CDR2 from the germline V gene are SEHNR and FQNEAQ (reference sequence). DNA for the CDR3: TGTGCCAGCAGCCCCCGGGGAAGCGCGAACACCGGGGAGCTGTTTTTT. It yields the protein CASSPRGSANTGELFF.

CDR3 sequence reads: CASSLSGEGVQETQYF. The CDR3 nucleotides are TGTGCCAGCAGTTTATCCGGGGAAGGGGTTCAAGAGACCCAGTACTTC. The chain links TRBV28 to TRBJ2-5; D could derive from TRBD1 or TRBD2 (5 bases each). CDR1 and CDR2 (germline): MDHEN, SYDVKM. Trimming took off 1 base at V and 2 bases at J, with 14 bases between the two ends. There are 16 residues in the CDR3.

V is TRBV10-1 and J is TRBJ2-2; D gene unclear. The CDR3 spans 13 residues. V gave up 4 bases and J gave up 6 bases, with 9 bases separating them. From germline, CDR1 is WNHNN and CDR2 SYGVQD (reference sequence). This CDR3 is CASSGPGPGELFF. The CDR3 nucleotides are TGCGCCAGCAGTGGACCAGGCCCCGGGGAGCTGTTTTTT.